A single sample is the source of the 28 T cell receptor beta chains below, sequenced in a study of OX40 agonist ivuxolimab in advanced cancers. Library construction relied on the immunoSEQ multiplex PCR assay. TCRdb holds this immuneACCESS table with in-frame rearrangements only. Some clones are missing; in checked studies, unresolved V genes explain under half, and the rest has no known cause. In this sample the table shows 25,000 to 35,000 clones, roughly 90% of which occur a single time. Jointly, the top ten make up about 30% of the sample. Sequences were derived from CD4+ or CD8+ T cells sorted from blood, sampled in a trial of the OX40 agonist ivuxolimab. These receptors were taken from an adult with an advanced solid tumor such as melanoma, head and neck, liver or kidney cancer.

The rearrangement uses TRBV4-1 and TRBJ1-1; unclear D gene. Germline values: CDR1 MGHRA, CDR2 YSYEKL. The CDR3 sequence is 14 residues long. Trimming stripped 2 bases from V and 0 bases from J, with 7 bases between. The CDR3 nucleotides are TGCGCCAGCAGCCAACATACACTGAACACTGAAGCTTTCTTT. Translated, it gives CASSQHTLNTEAFF.

The chain couples TRBV27 to TRBJ1-2; no clear D gene. Germline-derived CDR1 and CDR2 are MNHEY and SMNVEV (reference sequence). CDR3 length: 16 residues. V was cut by 6 bases and J by 8 bases, with 25 bases left in between. CDR3 DNA sequence: TGTGCCAGCAGCCTGACTCTGGGCCCCCAAGGTCGGGGCTACACCTTC. Translation gives CASSLTLGPQGRGYTF.

In its sample, this clone was seen once. The chain links TRBV15 to TRBJ2-4; D is unresolved. V was cut by 3 bases and J by 0 bases, with 9 bases left in between. This CDR3 is built from 15 residues. From germline, CDR1 is LNHNV and CDR2 YYDKDF (reference sequence). The CDR3 coding sequence is TGTGCCACCAGCAGTTTCTCCCTAGCCAAAAACATTCAGTACTTC. Encoded protein: CATSSFSLAKNIQYF.

This chain connects TRBV13 to TRBJ2-7, with D uncertain. The CDR3 totals 15 residues. Trimming pared 5 bases from V and 4 bases from J, leaving 18 bases between. Germline CDR1 PRHDT, CDR2 FYEKMQ (reference sequence). DNA of the CDR3: TGTGCCAGCAGCGCAGGCCGAGGCAGCGCGTACGAGCAGTACTTC. Encoded protein: CASSAGRGSAYEQYF.

This chain uses TRBV10-3 with TRBJ2-7, with 9 bases fitting TRBD1. The CDR3 has 14 residues. Germline V gene data show CDR1 as ENHRY and CDR2 as SYGVKD. The J segment lost 6 bases and the V segment lost 4 bases, leaving 7 bases of the junction unmatched. CDR3 DNA: TGTGCCATCAGTGCGGGGACAGGGCGCGTCGAGCAGTACTTC. Its protein product is CAISAGTGRVEQYF.

This sequence joins TRBV30 and TRBJ2-5; the match to TRBD2 covers 8 bases. With 2 bases clipped from V and 5 bases from J, the junction kept 10 bases outside the gene matches. This CDR3 comprises 15 residues. Per the germline V gene, CDR1 is GTSNPN and CDR2 is SVGIG (reference sequence). DNA of the CDR3: TGTGCCTGGAGTATTACGGGAGGGCCCGCGGAGACCCAGTACTTC. As protein: CAWSITGGPAETQYF.

This clone was counted once. The rearrangement joins TRBV29-1 to TRBJ1-1; TRBD1 aligns across 9 bases. Germline V lookup: CDR1 SQVTM, CDR2 ANQGSEA. V lost 6 bases, J lost 5 bases, and 4 bases stayed unmatched. This CDR3 comprises 12 residues. For the CDR3, the DNA is TGCAGCGTGACAGGGGGGGTTACTGAAGCTTTCTTT. Translation gives CSVTGGVTEAFF.

This chain connects TRBV5-4 to TRBJ2-5, with TRBD1 matching over 10 bases. The J call may not be correct, given that the DNA end is closer to TRBJ2-7. Germline CDR1 is SGHNT and CDR2 is YYREEE (reference sequence). This CDR3 has 14 amino acids. This chain's CDR3 is CASSERQGAPEQYF. The CDR3 DNA sequence: TGTGCCAGCAGCGAGAGACAGGGGGCACCCGAGCAGTACTTC.

This clone showed up just once. V is TRBV7-9 and J is TRBJ1-6; 7 bases line up with TRBD1. The CDR3 length is 16 residues. The trim removed 3 bases at V and 8 bases at J, leaving 10 bases unmatched. The germline gives CDR1 SEHNR, CDR2 FQNEAQ (reference sequence). This CDR3 reads CASSFPGQKFDSPLHF. DNA of the CDR3: TGTGCCAGCAGCTTCCCGGGACAGAAATTTGATTCACCCCTCCACTTT.

This clone was seen only a few times. The rearrangement joins TRBV28 to TRBJ1-5, with D possibly matching TRBD1 (6 bases). The V gene's germline CDR1 is MDHEN and CDR2 SYDVKM. This CDR3 spans 15 amino acids. Trimming removed 6 bases at V and 5 bases at J, with 17 bases between. The CDR3 protein is CASRRTLAGDQPQHF. DNA of the CDR3: TGTGCCAGCAGACGAACTCTTGCAGGGGATCAGCCCCAGCATTTT.

This chain joins TRBV27 and TRBJ1-2, with 7 positions matching TRBD1. From germline, CDR1 is MNHEY and CDR2 SMNVEV (reference sequence). V shed 3 bases, J shed 5 bases, and the junction held 3 bases outside the gene matches. The CDR3 runs 13 residues. CDR3 residues: CASSFQGGYGYTF. The CDR3 DNA is TGTGCCAGCAGTTTCCAGGGGGGGTATGGCTACACCTTC.

J is TRBJ1-6 and V is TRBV28; no clear D gene. The germline gives CDR1 MDHEN, CDR2 SYDVKM. This CDR3 contains 16 residues. The V end lost 2 bases, the J end lost 9 bases, and 17 bases lay between the germline ends. This chain's CDR3 is CASSLVLDLRGSPLHF. The DNA of the CDR3 is TGTGCCAGCAGTTTAGTCTTGGACCTTCGGGGTTCACCCCTCCACTTT.

This rearrangement joins TRBV9 to TRBJ2-7; D is perhaps TRBD1 (6 bases). The CDR3 is 15 residues long. V was clipped by 0 bases and J by 9 bases, with 19 bases between them. Germline assignment: CDR1 SGDLS and CDR2 YYNGEE. CDR3 sequence: CASSVGPGTPNWQYF. DNA for the CDR3: TGTGCCAGCAGCGTAGGCCCCGGGACACCGAATTGGCAGTACTTC.

This clone has a handful of counts. The chain recombines TRBV18 with TRBJ1-5, with D perhaps TRBD1 (5 bases). Deletions cut 6 bases from V and 2 bases from J, with 14 bases between. Germline V gene sequence: CDR1 KGHSH, CDR2 LQKENI. This CDR3 region has 15 residues. CDR3: CASSPPGTGNQPQHF. Written as DNA, the CDR3 is TGTGCCAGCTCCCCCCCCGGGACGGGCAATCAGCCCCAGCATTTT.

The rearrangement uses TRBV9 and TRBJ2-7, with 7 positions matching TRBD2. J gave up 4 bases and V 3 bases, and 7 bases lay outside the gene matches. Germline-derived CDR1 and CDR2 are SGDLS and YYNGEE. This CDR3 is 14 amino acids long. Written as DNA, the CDR3 is TGTGCCAGCAGCGCCGCCGGGACTATATACGAGCAGTACTTC. As protein: CASSAAGTIYEQYF.

The chain combines TRBV4-1 with TRBJ2-1; 8 bases match TRBD2. J lost 0 bases, V lost 2 bases, and 18 bases had no gene match. The germline CDR1 and CDR2 sequences are MGHRA and YSYEKL. The CDR3 spans 21 residues. The CDR3 region is CASSQQSVTVPLADSYNEQFF. Written as DNA, the CDR3 is TGCGCCAGCAGCCAACAAAGCGTTACAGTCCCACTAGCGGACTCCTACAATGAGCAGTTCTTC.

This clone was seen a handful of times. V and J are TRBV28 and TRBJ2-4, with D possibly matching TRBD2 (6 bases). Germline CDR1 is MDHEN and CDR2 is SYDVKM. The CDR3 extends over 15 amino acids. Trimming removed 2 bases at V and 10 bases at J, with 18 bases between. The CDR3 protein is CASSLGGSDSGIQYF. CDR3 sequence (DNA): TGTGCCAGCAGTTTAGGGGGGTCGGACTCGGGTATTCAGTACTTC.

The chain is built from TRBV9 and TRBJ2-1; no firm D call. Trimming cost V 2 bases and J 7 bases, with 7 bases left between them. The CDR3 runs 12 residues. Germline V CDR1 and CDR2: SGDLS, YYNGEE. CDR3 amino acids: CASSVSSNEQFF. In DNA, the CDR3 is TGTGCCAGCAGCGTTTCGTCGAATGAGCAGTTCTTC.

The J gene is TRBJ2-3, the V gene TRBV7-2; D uncertain. V lost 3 bases and J lost 2, with 9 bases in between. CDR1 SGHTA and CDR2 FQGNSA come from the germline V gene. This CDR3 comprises 14 residues. CDR3 in DNA: TGTGCCAGCAGCTTCCCGGCCTACACAGATACGCAGTATTTT. This encodes CASSFPAYTDTQYF.

Worth noting for this clone: In the same sample, other DNA sequences code for this CDR3. The rearrangement joins TRBV11-2 to TRBJ2-7; D ambiguous. The germline V gene encodes CDR1 SGHAT and CDR2 FQNNGV. The CDR3 has 12 amino acids. Trimming left V 1 base short and J 4 bases short, with 5 bases between. The CDR3 is CASSLGSYEQYF. DNA of the CDR3: TGTGCCAGCAGCTTAGGGTCGTACGAGCAGTACTTC.

This chain uses TRBV27 with TRBJ1-5; D unclear. Germline V lookup: CDR1 MNHEY, CDR2 SMNVEV (reference sequence). The CDR3 is made up of 13 amino acids. The V gene lost 6 bases and the J gene lost 0 bases, with 6 bases spanning the gap. The CDR3 here is CASRGYSNQPQHF. In nucleotides, the CDR3 is TGTGCCAGCAGGGGGTATAGCAATCAGCCCCAGCATTTT.

The chain uses TRBV7-9 and TRBJ2-1; perhaps TRBD1 as D (5 bases). Trimming shortened V by 5 bases and J by 0 bases, and 17 bases separated the two germline ends. The CDR3 length is 17 residues. The germline V gene encodes CDR1 SEHNR and CDR2 FQNEAQ (reference sequence). CDR3 sequence (DNA): TGTGCCAGCAGCCCCCCCTCAGCCGACAGCTCCTACAATGAGCAGTTCTTC. Translation gives CASSPPSADSSYNEQFF.

This clone appeared a single time. The chain combines TRBV7-3 with TRBJ2-2; D ambiguous. This CDR3 contains 13 residues. V lost 3 bases, J lost 6 bases, and 8 bases lay in between. Germline CDR1 SGHTA, CDR2 FQGTGA. As DNA, the CDR3 is TGTGCCAGCAGCTTCGTGGGTGCCGGGGAGCTGTTTTTT. This codes for CASSFVGAGELFF.

J is TRBJ2-7 and V is TRBV28, with D unresolved. Germline CDR1 is MDHEN and CDR2 is SYDVKM. V was cut by 0 bases and J by 0 bases, with 15 bases left in between. The CDR3 consists of 17 residues. The CDR3 nucleotides are TGTGCCAGCAGTTTATGCATTCGGTCAGGATACTCCTACGAGCAGTACTTC. It yields the protein CASSLCIRSGYSYEQYF.

CDR3 nucleotide sequence: TGTGCCAGCAGCCCCCGGGACATCTCCTACGAGCAGTACTTC. This encodes CASSPRDISYEQYF. The rearrangement uses TRBV11-3 and TRBJ2-7; D is possibly TRBD1 (6 bases). CDR3 length: 14 amino acids. Germline CDR1 is SGHNT and CDR2 is YENEEA. V lost 5 bases, J lost 0 bases, and 11 bases lay in between.

The V gene is TRBV4-2, the J gene TRBJ2-2; 11 bases match TRBD2. The CDR3 is made up of 16 amino acids. Looked up from germline, CDR1 is LGHNA and CDR2 is YNFKEQ. V lost 6 bases to trimming and J lost 3 bases; unmatched junction nucleotides: 6. DNA for the CDR3: TGTGCCAGCAGGCCACTAGCGGGGGTCGACACCGGGGAGCTGTTTTTT. It specifies CASRPLAGVDTGELFF.

The chain recombines TRBV5-6 with TRBJ2-7, with 7 bases that match TRBD2. The CDR3 consists of 16 residues. V lost 2 bases to trimming and J lost 2 bases; unmatched junction nucleotides: 10. Germline-derived CDR1 and CDR2 are SGHDT and YYEEEE. CDR3 in amino acids: CASSFWFGGTTYEQYF. The CDR3 DNA reads as TGTGCCAGCAGCTTTTGGTTCGGGGGGACGACCTACGAGCAGTACTTC.

The rearrangement links TRBV9 to TRBJ2-7; D might be TRBD2 (5 bases). Germline loops: CDR1 SGDLS, CDR2 YYNGEE. The CDR3 spans 15 residues. V shed 4 bases and J shed 3 bases, with 17 bases lying between them. Written as DNA, the CDR3 is TGTGCCAGCAGCCCAGCGGTGTCGGCCAACTACGAGCAGTACTTC. Protein sequence: CASSPAVSANYEQYF.